Included here is one T cell receptor beta chain sequence, with context. The antigen is unknown. The sample comes from a study of OX40 agonist ivuxolimab in advanced cancers. On the study more broadly: Ivuxolimab, an antibody acting as an agonist of OX40 (CD134), was used to treat patients. Averaging about 60 years in age, with a range of 23 to 79, the cohort was about 83% male. Whole-study results and caveats: Average numbers of expanded clones were greater in CD8+ T cells than in CD4+.

Trimming took 6 bases from V and 8 from J, leaving 14 bases between them. Germline V lookup: CDR1 SNHLY, CDR2 FYNNEI. The length of the CDR3 is 13 residues. Autoimmune disease history or systemic immunosuppression disqualified patients. Method: immunoSEQ multiplex PCR; TCRdb's copy keeps in-frame clones and lacks some. The sample carries roughly 67,000 clones, 82% recorded once. This clonotype was obtained from an adult with an advanced solid tumor such as melanoma, head and neck, liver or kidney cancer. The rearrangement joins TRBV2 to TRBJ2-1; D call uncertain. The specimen was CD4+ or CD8+ T cells sorted from blood, collected in a trial of the OX40 agonist ivuxolimab. The CDR3 protein is CASRHPLGDEQFF. In nucleotides, the CDR3 is TGTGCCAGCAGACACCCCCTTGGGGATGAGCAGTTCTTC.